A selection of T cell receptor beta chains follows, all from one sample in a study of Ad26.COV2.S vaccination and SARS-CoV-2 variants. Libraries were prepared by immunoSEQ multiplex PCR; TCRdb keeps only in-frame clonotypes and omits some of them. The table has a few hundred thousand clones, around nine tenths seen once. The starting material was peripheral blood, obtained in a trial of Ad26.COV2.S vaccine versus placebo. The receptors derive from a person aged 18-65 years who received the Ad26.COV2.S COVID-19 vaccine or a placebo. Each CDR3 is given with its conserved first and last residue. The D gene is left open where the match is weak. Expanded clones are given a class, and other clones once, few, many or no size at all.

CDR3 length	D gene	V gene	clone size	J gene	CDR3 protein	CDR3 DNA
16	.	TRBV10-2	.	TRBJ2-2	CASRDGGGANTGELFF	TGCGCCAGCAGGGATGGCGGCGGCGCGAACACCGGGGAGCTGTTTTTT
18	TRBD1	TRBV27	.	TRBJ2-6	CASSRKPRQGAGANVLTF	TGTGCCAGCAGTCGGAAACCCAGACAGGGGGCTGGGGCCAACGTCCTGACTTTC
17	.	TRBV15	.	TRBJ1-4	CATSRGSRPQTNEKLFF	TGTGCCACCAGCAGGGGATCTAGACCCCAAACTAATGAAAAACTGTTTTTT
15	TRBD2	TRBV9	.	TRBJ2-1	CASSPPGGPYNEQFF	TGTGCCAGCAGCCCCCCGGGGGGGCCATACAATGAGCAGTTCTTC
15	TRBD1	TRBV4-2	.	TRBJ1-1	CASSLLGTGDTEAFF	TGTGCCAGCAGCCTACTCGGGACAGGGGATACTGAAGCTTTCTTT
13	TRBD1	TRBV18	.	TRBJ1-2	CASSPPTGGGYTF	TGTGCCAGCTCACCCCCGACAGGGGGTGGCTACACCTTC
13	.	TRBV7-8	.	TRBJ1-1	CASSVQGNTEAFF	TGTGCCAGCAGCGTACAGGGGAACACTGAAGCTTTCTTT
14	.	TRBV24-1	once	TRBJ1-2	CATSDFDGNPYYTF	TGTGCCACCAGTGATTTCGATGGGAACCCTTACTACACCTTC
17	.	TRBV12-1	few	TRBJ1-5	CASSFASGTGDNQPQHF	.
13	.	TRBV28	.	TRBJ2-7	CASSFGPSYEQYF	TGTGCCAGCAGTTTCGGTCCATCCTACGAGCAGTACTTC
18	.	TRBV5-1	.	TRBJ2-2	CASSRFAGGGSNTGELFF	TGCGCCAGCAGCCGTTTCGCTGGCGGGGGCAGCAACACCGGGGAGCTGTTTTTT
15	.	TRBV30	.	TRBJ1-6	CAWSSGGESDSPLHF	TGTGCCTGGAGTTCGGGGGGCGAATCCGATTCACCCCTCCACTTT
14	TRBD1	TRBV7-3	few	TRBJ2-1	CASSPTDRGNEQFF	TGTGCCAGCAGCCCAACGGACAGGGGCAATGAGCAGTTCTTC
15	TRBD2	TRBV7-2	.	TRBJ2-3	CASSLAGLVADTQYF	TGTGCCAGCAGCTTAGCGGGACTAGTTGCAGATACGCAGTATTTT
15	TRBD2	TRBV7-9	.	TRBJ2-5	CASSLMRGRQETQYF	TGTGCCAGCAGCTTAATGCGGGGGAGGCAAGAGACCCAGTACTTC
14	TRBD1	TRBV10-3	.	TRBJ1-4	CAISQGAANEKLFF	TGTGCCATCAGTCAGGGGGCTGCTAATGAAAAACTGTTTTTT
18	TRBD2	TRBV19	once	TRBJ2-2	CASSMILSGGSNTGELFF	TGTGCCAGTAGTATGATCCTTAGCGGGGGGTCGAACACCGGGGAGCTGTTTTTT
14	.	TRBV4-3	.	TRBJ2-1	CASSQEHRASEQFF	TGCGCCAGCAGCCAAGAGCACAGGGCGTCTGAGCAGTTCTTC
15	.	TRBV2	.	TRBJ1-2	CASSTILTDNYGYTF	TGTGCCAGCAGTACCATTTTGACAGATAACTATGGCTACACCTTC
15	TRBD2	TRBV5-4	.	TRBJ2-3	CASSEGTSSTDTQYF	TGTGCCAGCAGCGAGGGGACTAGTTCCACAGATACGCAGTATTTT
17	.	TRBV7-9	.	TRBJ1-3	CASSFFRQALSGNTIYF	TGTGCCAGCAGCTTTTTCAGACAGGCCCTCTCTGGAAACACCATATATTTT
13	TRBD1	TRBV30	.	TRBJ1-1	CAWARDRATEAFF	TGTGCCTGGGCCCGGGACAGGGCCACGGAAGCTTTCTTT
15	TRBD1	TRBV6-2/TRBV6-3	once	TRBJ1-5	CASSHGTVSNQPQHF	TGTGCCAGCAGCCATGGGACAGTTAGCAATCAGCCCCAGCATTTT
13	.	TRBV3-1/TRBV3-2	.	TRBJ2-7	CASSQEPAREQYF	TGTGCCAGCAGCCAAGAGCCGGCTCGGGAGCAGTACTTC
17	TRBD1	TRBV7-2	.	TRBJ1-4	CASSWGTGVPRGEKLFF	TGTGCCAGCAGCTGGGGGACAGGGGTCCCGAGGGGAGAAAAACTGTTTTTT
17	.	TRBV7-9	few	TRBJ2-2	CASSPAGVGGVTGELFF	TGTGCCAGCAGCCCCGCGGGTGTGGGGGGCGTCACCGGGGAGCTGTTTTTT
13	.	TRBV19	.	TRBJ2-1	CASSSRGVDEQFF	TGTGCCAGTAGTAGTAGAGGGGTCGATGAGCAGTTCTTC
16	.	TRBV4-3	.	TRBJ1-2	CASSPSWGGGSYGYTF	TGCGCCAGCAGCCCAAGCTGGGGAGGCGGGAGCTATGGCTACACCTTC
14	TRBD1	TRBV24-1	.	TRBJ2-1	CATSRTGSINEQFF	TGTGCCACCTCTCGGACAGGGAGTATAAATGAGCAGTTCTTC
18	.	TRBV5-6	few	TRBJ2-7	CASSSRPSGTPLRERQYF	TGTGCCAGCAGCTCTAGACCCTCCGGGACACCACTCAGAGAGCGGCAGTACTTC
16	TRBD1	TRBV4-2	.	TRBJ2-3	CASSQPGQGGTDTQYF	TGTGCCAGCAGCCAGCCAGGACAGGGCGGCACAGATACGCAGTATTTT
13	TRBD2	TRBV3-1/TRBV3-2	.	TRBJ2-7	CASSQGTSGPQYF	TGTGCCAGCAGCCAAGGGACTAGCGGACCGCAGTACTTC
15	TRBD2	TRBV7-8	.	TRBJ2-1	CASSRAGSSYNEQFF	TGTGCCAGCAGCCGAGCGGGGAGCTCCTACAATGAGCAGTTCTTC
15	TRBD2	TRBV6-6	.	TRBJ2-2	CASSKAGGPPGELFF	TGTGCCAGCAGTAAAGCGGGGGGGCCCCCCGGGGAGCTGTTTTTT
14	TRBD1	TRBV7-3	once	TRBJ1-1	CASSFQGANTEAFF	TGTGCCAGCAGCTTCCAGGGGGCGAACACTGAAGCTTTCTTT
11	.	TRBV6-4	.	TRBJ2-1	CASGEYNEQFF	TGTGCCAGCGGCGAATACAATGAGCAGTTCTTC
15	.	TRBV13	once	TRBJ1-1	CASSLDPGGNTEAFF	TGTGCCAGCAGCTTAGATCCGGGTGGGAACACTGAAGCTTTCTTT
15	.	TRBV9	.	TRBJ1-3	CASSVEMDSGNTIYF	TGTGCCAGCAGCGTAGAGATGGACTCTGGAAACACCATATATTTT
15	.	TRBV5-6	.	TRBJ2-1	CASSLGGGPYNEQFF	TGTGCCAGCAGCTTGGGCGGGGGCCCGTACAATGAGCAGTTCTTC
13	.	TRBV14	.	TRBJ1-2	CASSQIGLDGYTF	TGTGCCAGCAGCCAGATCGGGCTCGATGGCTACACCTTC
15	TRBD2	TRBV11-2	.	TRBJ2-1	CASSLGTSGYNEQFF	TGTGCCAGCAGCTTAGGGACTAGCGGGTACAATGAGCAGTTCTTC
17	TRBD2	TRBV2	.	TRBJ2-1	CASRPLAGVSSYNEQFF	TGTGCCAGCAGACCGCTAGCGGGGGTTTCCTCCTACAATGAGCAGTTCTTC
13	.	TRBV5-4	.	TRBJ1-2	CASSFLGVVGYTF	TGTGCCAGCAGCTTTTTAGGGGTGGTTGGCTACACCTTC
14	.	TRBV6-5	.	TRBJ2-1	CAAGYGGRNNEQFF	TGTGCCGCGGGGTACGGGGGACGGAACAATGAGCAGTTCTTC
16	.	TRBV4-3	.	TRBJ1-1	CASSQDFAGLNTEAFF	TGCGCCAGCAGCCAAGATTTTGCAGGGCTAAACACTGAAGCTTTCTTT
15	.	TRBV9	.	TRBJ1-3	CASSVRRLSGNTIYF	TGTGCCAGCAGCGTAAGGCGTCTCTCTGGAAACACCATATATTTT
15	.	TRBV3-1/TRBV3-2	.	TRBJ2-5	CASSLRGNERETQYF	TGTGCCAGCAGCCTGCGGGGTAATGAGCGAGAGACCCAGTACTTC
14	.	TRBV29-1	.	TRBJ2-1	CSVVRGGSYNEQFF	TGCAGCGTTGTAAGGGGGGGCTCCTACAATGAGCAGTTCTTC
15	.	TRBV19	.	TRBJ1-6	CASRGAGLSNSPLHF	TGTGCCTCAAGAGGGGCAGGGCTTAGTAATTCACCCCTCCACTTT
14	.	TRBV2	.	TRBJ1-5	CATRPPTGYQPQHF	TGTGCCACTCGCCCCCCGACAGGTTATCAGCCCCAGCATTTT
14	TRBD1	TRBV9	.	TRBJ2-7	CASSPGQSSYEQYF	TGTGCCAGCAGCCCGGGACAGTCTTCCTACGAGCAGTACTTC
14	.	TRBV7-2	.	TRBJ1-3	CASSFGLSGNTIYF	TGTGCCAGCAGCTTCGGGCTTTCGGGAAACACCATATATTTT
15	TRBD1	TRBV18	once	TRBJ2-2	CASPPTGDITGELFF	TGTGCCAGCCCACCGACAGGGGATATCACCGGGGAGCTGTTTTTT
13	.	TRBV27	.	TRBJ2-7	CASSLHPTYEQYF	TGTGCCAGCAGTTTACATCCGACCTACGAGCAGTACTTC
15	.	TRBV6-2/TRBV6-3	few	TRBJ2-1	CASSYSIDSRNEQFF	TGTGCCAGCAGTTACTCGATAGATAGTAGGAATGAGCAGTTCTTC
15	.	TRBV11-2	.	TRBJ2-3	CASSPLTRITDTQYF	TGTGCCAGCAGCCCCCTGACTAGAATCACAGATACGCAGTATTTT
16	.	TRBV4-1	.	TRBJ1-5	CASSQNWEIGNQPQHF	TGCGCCAGCAGCCAAAATTGGGAGATTGGCAATCAGCCCCAGCATTTT
17	TRBD1	TRBV7-6	.	TRBJ1-5	CASSLALGQISNQPQHF	TGTGCCAGCAGCTTAGCCTTGGGACAGATTAGCAATCAGCCCCAGCATTTT
18	TRBD2	TRBV4-3	.	TRBJ2-6	CASSPGGGEGSGANVLTF	TGCGCCAGCAGCCCGGGCGGAGGGGAGGGCTCTGGGGCCAACGTCCTGACTTTC
13	.	TRBV7-6	.	TRBJ2-1	CASSFQQGVGQFF	TGTGCCAGCAGCTTTCAACAGGGTGTCGGGCAGTTCTTC